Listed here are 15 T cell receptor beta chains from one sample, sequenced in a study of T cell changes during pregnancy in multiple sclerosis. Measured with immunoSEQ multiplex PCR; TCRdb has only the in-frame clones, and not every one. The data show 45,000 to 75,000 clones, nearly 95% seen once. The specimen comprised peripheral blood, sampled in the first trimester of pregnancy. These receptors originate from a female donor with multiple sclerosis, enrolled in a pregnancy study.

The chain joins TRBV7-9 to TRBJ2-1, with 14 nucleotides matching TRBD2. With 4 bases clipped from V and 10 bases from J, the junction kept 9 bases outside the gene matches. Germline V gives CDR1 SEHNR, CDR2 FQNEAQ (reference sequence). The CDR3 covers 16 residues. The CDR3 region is CASSSTGLAGGWEQFF. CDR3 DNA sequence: TGTGCCAGCAGCTCGACCGGACTAGCGGGGGGATGGGAGCAGTTCTTC.

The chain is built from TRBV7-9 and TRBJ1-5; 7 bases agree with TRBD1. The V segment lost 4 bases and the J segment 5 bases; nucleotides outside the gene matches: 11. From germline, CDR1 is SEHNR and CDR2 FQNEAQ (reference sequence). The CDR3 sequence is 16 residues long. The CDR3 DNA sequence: TGTGCCAGCAGCTCGTCACAAACAGGGGACTATCAGCCCCAGCATTTT. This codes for CASSSSQTGDYQPQHF.

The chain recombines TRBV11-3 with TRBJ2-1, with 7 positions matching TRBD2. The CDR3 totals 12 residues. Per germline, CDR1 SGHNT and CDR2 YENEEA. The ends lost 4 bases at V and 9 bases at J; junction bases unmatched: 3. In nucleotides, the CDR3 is TGTGCCAGCAGCTCCGGACTAGTTGAGCAGTTCTTC. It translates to CASSSGLVEQFF.

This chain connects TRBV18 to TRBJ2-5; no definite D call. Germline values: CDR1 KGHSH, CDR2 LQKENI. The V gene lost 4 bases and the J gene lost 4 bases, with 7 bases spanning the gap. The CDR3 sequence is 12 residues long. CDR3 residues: CASSLVRETQYF. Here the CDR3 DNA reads TGTGCCAGCTCACTGGTTAGAGAGACCCAGTACTTC.

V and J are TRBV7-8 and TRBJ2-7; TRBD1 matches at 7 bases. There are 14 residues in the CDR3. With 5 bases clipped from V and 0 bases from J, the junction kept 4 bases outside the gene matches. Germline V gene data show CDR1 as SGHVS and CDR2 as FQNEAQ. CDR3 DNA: TGTGCCAGCAGCACCTACAGGGGCTCCTACGAGCAGTACTTC. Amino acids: CASSTYRGSYEQYF.

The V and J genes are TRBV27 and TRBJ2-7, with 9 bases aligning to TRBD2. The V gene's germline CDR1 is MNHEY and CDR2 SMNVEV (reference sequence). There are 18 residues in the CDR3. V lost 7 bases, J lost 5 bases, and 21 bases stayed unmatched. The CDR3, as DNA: TGTGCCAGCAACTCCCTTCGAAGGGGCGGGGGGGCTTCCAACGAGCAGTACTTC. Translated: CASNSLRRGGGASNEQYF.

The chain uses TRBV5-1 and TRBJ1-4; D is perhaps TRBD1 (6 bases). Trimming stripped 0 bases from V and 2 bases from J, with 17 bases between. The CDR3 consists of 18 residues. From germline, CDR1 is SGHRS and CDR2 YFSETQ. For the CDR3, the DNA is TGCGCCAGCAGCTTGGGGGGTCAGGGGATGTTGACTAATGAAAAACTGTTTTTT. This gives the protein CASSLGGQGMLTNEKLFF.

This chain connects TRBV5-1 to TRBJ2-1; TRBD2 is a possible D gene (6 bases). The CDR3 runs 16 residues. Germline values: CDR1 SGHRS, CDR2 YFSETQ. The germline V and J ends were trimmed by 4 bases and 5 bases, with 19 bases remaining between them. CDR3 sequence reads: CASSGVSWGVDNEQFF. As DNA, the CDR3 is TGCGCCAGCAGCGGGGTTTCGTGGGGGGTTGACAATGAGCAGTTCTTC.

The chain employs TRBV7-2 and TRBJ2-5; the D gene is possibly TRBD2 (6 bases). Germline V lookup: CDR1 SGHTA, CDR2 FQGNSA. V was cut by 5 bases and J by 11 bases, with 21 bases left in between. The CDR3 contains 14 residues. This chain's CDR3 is CASSPRGDSPPQYF. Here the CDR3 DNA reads TGTGCCAGCAGCCCACGAGGGGACTCCCCACCTCAGTACTTC.

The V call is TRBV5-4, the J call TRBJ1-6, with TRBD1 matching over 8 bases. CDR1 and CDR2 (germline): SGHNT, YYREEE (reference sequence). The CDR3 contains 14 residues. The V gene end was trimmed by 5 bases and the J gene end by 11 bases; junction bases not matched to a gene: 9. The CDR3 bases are TGTGCCAGCAGTCGGACAGGGCAGGGACCACCCCTCCACTTT. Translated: CASSRTGQGPPLHF.

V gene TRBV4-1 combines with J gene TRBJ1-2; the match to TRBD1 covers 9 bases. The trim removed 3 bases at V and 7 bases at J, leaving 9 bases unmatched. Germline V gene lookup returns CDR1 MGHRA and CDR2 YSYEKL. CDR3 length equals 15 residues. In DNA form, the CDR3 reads TGCGCCAGCAGCCAGGATTCCGGGACAGGGATTGGCTACACCTTC. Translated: CASSQDSGTGIGYTF.

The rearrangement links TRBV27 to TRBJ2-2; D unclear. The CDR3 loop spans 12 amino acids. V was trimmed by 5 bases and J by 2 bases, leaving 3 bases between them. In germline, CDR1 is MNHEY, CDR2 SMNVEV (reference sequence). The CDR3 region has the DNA TGTGCCAGCAGTCTAAACACCGGGGAGCTGTTTTTT. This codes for CASSLNTGELFF.

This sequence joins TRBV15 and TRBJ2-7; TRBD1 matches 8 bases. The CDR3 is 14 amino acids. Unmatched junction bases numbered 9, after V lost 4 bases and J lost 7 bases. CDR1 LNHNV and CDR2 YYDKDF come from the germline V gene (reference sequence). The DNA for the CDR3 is TGTGCCACCAGCACCGCGTCCAGGGGGCGGGAGCAGTACTTC. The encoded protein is CATSTASRGREQYF.

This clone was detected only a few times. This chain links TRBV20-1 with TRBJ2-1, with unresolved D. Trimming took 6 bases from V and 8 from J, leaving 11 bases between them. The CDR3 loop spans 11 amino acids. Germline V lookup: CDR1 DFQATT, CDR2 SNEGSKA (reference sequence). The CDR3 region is CSALEVYEQFF. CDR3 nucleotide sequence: TGCAGTGCCCTAGAGGTTTATGAGCAGTTCTTC.

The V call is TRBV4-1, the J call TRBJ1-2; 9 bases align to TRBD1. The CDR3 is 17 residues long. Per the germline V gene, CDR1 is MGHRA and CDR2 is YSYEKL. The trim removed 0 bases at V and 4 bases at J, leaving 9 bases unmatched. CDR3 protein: CASSQDLRQGGSYGYTF. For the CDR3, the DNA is TGCGCCAGCAGCCAAGATCTAAGACAGGGGGGATCCTATGGCTACACCTTC.